This T cell receptor (beta chain) was observed in a study of graft-versus-host responses after intestinal transplantation. TCRdb's table, derived via immunoSEQ multiplex PCR, lists solely in-frame clones and lacks some. The sample has about 120,000 clones; approximately 95% are singletons. As concerns this clone: The antigen is undetermined.

The CDR3 extends over 15 amino acids. Germline V CDR1 and CDR2: MDHEN, SYDVKM. Trimming cost V 5 bases and J 0 bases, with 12 bases left between them. This TCR came from a human donor who received an intestinal transplant. This specimen was unstimulated CD8+ T cells sorted from spleen or lymph node cells, taken before intestinal transplant. This chain uses TRBV28 with TRBJ2-3, with D unclear. CDR3 DNA sequence: TGTGCCAGCAGTCCCATCCCAGCTAGCACAGATACGCAGTATTTT. It yields the protein CASSPIPASTDTQYF.